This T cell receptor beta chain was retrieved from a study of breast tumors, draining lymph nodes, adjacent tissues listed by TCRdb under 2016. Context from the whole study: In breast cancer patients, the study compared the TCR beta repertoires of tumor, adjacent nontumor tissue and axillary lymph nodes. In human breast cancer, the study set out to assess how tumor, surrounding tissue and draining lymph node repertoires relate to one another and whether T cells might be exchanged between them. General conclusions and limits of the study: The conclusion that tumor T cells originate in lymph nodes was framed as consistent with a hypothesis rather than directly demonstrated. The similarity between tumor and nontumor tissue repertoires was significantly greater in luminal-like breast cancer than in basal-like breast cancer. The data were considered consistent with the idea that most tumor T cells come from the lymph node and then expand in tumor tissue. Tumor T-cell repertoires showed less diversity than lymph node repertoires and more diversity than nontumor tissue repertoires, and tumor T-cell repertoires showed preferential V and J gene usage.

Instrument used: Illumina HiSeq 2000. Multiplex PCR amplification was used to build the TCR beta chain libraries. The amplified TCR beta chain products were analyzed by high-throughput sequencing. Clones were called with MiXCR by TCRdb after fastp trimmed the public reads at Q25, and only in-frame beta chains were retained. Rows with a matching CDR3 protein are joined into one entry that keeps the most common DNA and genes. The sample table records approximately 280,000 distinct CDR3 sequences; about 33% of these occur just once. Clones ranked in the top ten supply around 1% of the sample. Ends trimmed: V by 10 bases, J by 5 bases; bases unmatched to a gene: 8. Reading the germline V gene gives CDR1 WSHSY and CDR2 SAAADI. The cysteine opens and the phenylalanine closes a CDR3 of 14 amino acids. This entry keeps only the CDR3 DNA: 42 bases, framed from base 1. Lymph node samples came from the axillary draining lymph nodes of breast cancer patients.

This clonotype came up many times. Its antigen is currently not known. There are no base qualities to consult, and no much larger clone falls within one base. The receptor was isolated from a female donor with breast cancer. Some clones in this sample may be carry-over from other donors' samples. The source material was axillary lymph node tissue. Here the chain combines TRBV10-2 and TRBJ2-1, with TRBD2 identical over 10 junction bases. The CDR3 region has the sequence CATQPGLANNEQFF. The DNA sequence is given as TGCGCCACTCAACCGGGACTAGCGAACAATGAGCAGTTCTTC.